Listed below are T cell receptor beta chains from one sample, sequenced in a study of T cell changes during pregnancy in multiple sclerosis. The data were produced by immunoSEQ multiplex PCR, yet TCRdb's version contains in-frame clones alone and is incomplete. The sample has over 65,000 clones, less than 95% seen once. The sample in question was peripheral blood, obtained in the third trimester of pregnancy. The receptors come from a female donor with multiple sclerosis, enrolled in a pregnancy study. Both conserved end residues are part of each CDR3. A D gene is named only where the DNA matches it firmly. Clone size appears in some rows only: once, few, many, or a class for an expanded clone.

V,size,D,J,CDR3,DNA
TRBV5-4,.,TRBD2,TRBJ2-3,CASSSLAGGLDTQYF,TGTGCCAGCAGCTCACTAGCGGGGGGGTTGGATACGCAGTATTTT
TRBV19,.,TRBD2,TRBJ2-2,CASSLNYPGLAGGANTGELFF,TGTGCCAGTAGTTTAAATTATCCGGGACTAGCGGGGGGAGCGAACACCGGGGAGCTGTTTTTT
TRBV28,.,.,TRBJ1-1,CASSLFAGGTLNTEAFF,TGTGCCAGCAGTTTGTTTGCAGGCGGGACCTTGAACACTGAAGCTTTCTTT
TRBV9,.,.,TRBJ2-7,CASSGLSPEQYF,TGTGCCAGCAGCGGTCTCTCTCCCGAGCAGTACTTC
TRBV18,once,TRBD2,TRBJ2-3,CASSPPASGGSTDTQYF,TGTGCCAGCTCACCACCGGCTAGCGGGGGGAGCACAGATACGCAGTATTTT
TRBV4-2,once,.,TRBJ1-1,CASSQDGAKNTEAFF,TGTGCCAGCAGCCAAGATGGGGCTAAGAACACTGAAGCTTTCTTT
TRBV10-3,.,.,TRBJ2-7,CAISQVYEQYF,TGTGCCATCAGTCAGGTCTACGAGCAGTACTTC
TRBV7-3,.,.,TRBJ1-6,CASSSNRDSPLHF,TGTGCCAGCAGCTCAAACAGGGACTCACCCCTCCACTTT
TRBV2,.,.,TRBJ1-1,CASMGGLNTEAFF,TGTGCCAGCATGGGCGGGTTGAACACTGAAGCTTTCTTT
TRBV9,.,TRBD2,TRBJ2-3,CASSAVAGVADTQYF,TGTGCCAGCAGCGCGGTAGCGGGGGTTGCAGATACGCAGTATTTT
TRBV2,.,TRBD1,TRBJ2-2,CASKDRVNTGELFF,TGTGCCAGCAAGGACAGGGTAAACACCGGGGAGCTGTTTTTT
TRBV7-7,.,.,TRBJ2-3,CASSFVGGPTDTQYF,TGTGCTAGCAGCTTCGTGGGGGGGCCCACAGATACGCAGTATTTT
TRBV7-3,.,TRBD1,TRBJ1-2,CASSPQGAGYGYTF,TGTGCCAGCAGCCCGCAGGGGGCTGGCTATGGCTACACCTTC